This T cell receptor (beta chain) was sequenced for a study of beta chain features in type 1 diabetes. Turning to the study itself: Examination covered under 120 million sorted cells spanning all samples.

Trimming removed 2 bases from V and 8 bases from J, with 10 bases in between. The CDR3 sequence is 13 residues long. CDR1 is SGHVS, CDR2 FNYEAQ, per germline. Study-wide results and limits: The VDJ junctions of type 1 diabetes patients carried fewer insertions and more deletions. People with Type 1 diabetes carried modestly yet significantly shorter TCRB CDR3s in all four CD4+ subsets. A closer apparent resemblance between naive, central memory and Treg TCRB repertoires was seen in patients than in healthy donors.

CD4+ naive, central memory, regulatory and stem cell-like memory cells were sorted via CD45RO/CCR7/CD25/CD127/CD95/CD27. Comments on this clone: The antigen is undetermined.

All of the isolated RNA was reverse transcribed, so expressed TCRB transcripts were sequenced. Measured with immunoSEQ multiplex PCR; TCRdb has only the in-frame clones, and not every one. The table records 550,000 to 850,000 clones, 13% of them present only once. The source of this sequence is a young man with type 1 diabetes. The sequenced material came from naive CD4+ T cells from blood. The V call is TRBV7-6, the J call TRBJ1-3; D is perhaps TRBD1 (5 bases). The CDR3 protein is CASSLSEGDTIYF. The CDR3 coding sequence is TGTGCCAGCAGCTTAAGCGAAGGGGACACCATATATTTT.